The 30 T cell receptor beta chains presented below share a single source sample, sequenced in a study of CD8 T cells in ankylosing spondylitis. TCRdb called the 5' RACE reads again in MiXCR, with one record for every CDR3 protein. The sample lists about 220,000 distinct CDR3 sequences, 20% to 30% occurring once. The material sequenced was blood, either unsorted or a sorted T cell fraction (not recorded which). The receptors stem from a male donor with ankylosing spondylitis or in good health (not recorded which).

The chain's CDR3 is CSALWRGQETQYF. CDR3 nucleotides: TGCAGTGCTCTATGGAGGGGGCAAGAGACCCAGTACTTC. The chain couples TRBV20-1 to TRBJ2-5; D assignment may be TRBD1 or TRBD2 (6 bases each). Looked up from germline, CDR1 is DFQATT and CDR2 is SNEGSKA (reference sequence). V lost 5 bases to trimming and J lost 2 bases, with 12 bases between them. The CDR3 runs 13 residues.

This chain connects TRBV30 to TRBJ2-3, with TRBD2 matching over 9 bases. This CDR3 has 14 amino acids. Germline assignment: CDR1 GTSNPN and CDR2 SVGIG (reference sequence). V was clipped by 4 bases and J by 5 bases; unmatched bases: 7. Here the CDR3 DNA reads TGTGCCTGGACCAGGGATAGCGGGAGAGATACGCAGTATTTT. The encoded protein is CAWTRDSGRDTQYF.

J is TRBJ2-1 and V is TRBV20-1, with 8 nucleotides matching TRBD2. CDR1 and CDR2 from the germline V gene are DFQATT and SNEGSKA (reference sequence). V dropped 6 bases and J dropped 7; count of bases not matched to a gene: 14. The CDR3 contains 15 residues. CDR3 protein: CSASRRAGATNEQFF. The CDR3 DNA sequence: TGCAGTGCCAGCCGTAGAGCGGGGGCGACGAATGAGCAGTTCTTC.

The rearrangement uses TRBV20-1 and TRBJ2-7; TRBD2 is a possible D gene (5 bases). The CDR3 is made up of 12 amino acids. CDR1 is DFQATT and CDR2 is SNEGSKA in the germline V gene (reference sequence). Trimming left V 6 bases short and J 2 bases short, with 11 bases between. In DNA form, the CDR3 reads TGCAGTGCCAGGACTCAAACCTACGAGCAGTACTTC. This encodes CSARTQTYEQYF.

The CDR3 DNA is TGTGCCAGCAGCCCCCTGAAGGTAGCGGGCTCCTACAATGAGCAGTTCTTC. This gives the protein CASSPLKVAGSYNEQFF. The rearrangement uses TRBV5-6 and TRBJ2-1; 7 nucleotides match TRBD2. J gave up 0 bases and V 4 bases, and 10 bases lay outside the gene matches. CDR3 length: 17 residues. The germline V gene encodes CDR1 SGHDT and CDR2 YYEEEE.

The V call is TRBV28, the J call TRBJ2-5, with TRBD2 matching 8 bases. There are 19 residues in the CDR3. Germline CDR1 MDHEN, CDR2 SYDVKM. Germline trimming cut 11 bases from V and 4 bases from J; bases unmatched to any gene: 27. In DNA, the CDR3 is TGTGCCTTCAGTTTTAGAGCAATTCCCGGGACTAGTTTTGCAGAGACCCAGTACTTC. This gives the protein CAFSFRAIPGTSFAETQYF.

In its sample, this clonotype was seen once. This chain links TRBV5-1 with TRBJ2-7, with 7 positions matching TRBD2. Germline V CDR1 and CDR2: SGHRS, YFSETQ. With 0 bases clipped from V and 1 base from J, the junction kept 4 bases outside the gene matches. The CDR3 has 15 amino acids. As DNA, the CDR3 is TGCGCCAGCAGCTTGGTAATGGGACTATCCTACGAGCAGTACTTC. Residues: CASSLVMGLSYEQYF.

The chain is built from TRBV29-1 and TRBJ2-1; D perhaps matches TRBD1 (5 bases). The CDR3 has 13 residues. Trimming cost V 4 bases and J 5 bases, with 12 bases left between them. Germline-derived CDR1 and CDR2 are SQVTM and ANQGSEA. For the CDR3, the DNA is TGCAGCGTTGGGGGCGCAGGAGACAATGAGCAGTTCTTC. Amino acids: CSVGGAGDNEQFF.

This clonotype occurred a few times. The chain links TRBV9 to TRBJ2-2, with 9 bases that match TRBD2. The CDR3 runs 15 residues. The germline gives CDR1 SGDLS, CDR2 YYNGEE. After removal of 4 bases from V and 3 bases from J, the junction contained 4 bases not matched to a gene. The CDR3 loop reads CASSNSGRDTGELFF. In nucleotides, the CDR3 is TGTGCCAGCAGCAATAGCGGGAGAGACACCGGGGAGCTGTTTTTT. Variable domain in full (rest from reference TRBV9 and TRBJ2-2): DSGVTQTPKHLITATGQRVTLRCSPRSGDLSVYWYQQSLDQGLQFLIQYYNGEERAKGNILERFSAQQFPDLHSELNLSSLELGDSALYFCASSNSGRDTGELFFGEGSRLTVL.

This clonotype was counted many times. The V and J genes are TRBV12-3 or TRBV12-4 and TRBJ2-3; D gene ambiguous. This CDR3 comprises 13 residues. Trimming pared 7 bases from V and 3 bases from J, leaving 11 bases between. CDR3 sequence (DNA): TGTGCCAGCACCGGCCCGAGTACAGATACGCAGTATTTT. Translated, it gives CASTGPSTDTQYF.

This clonotype was found many times. This sequence joins TRBV12-3 or TRBV12-4 and TRBJ1-1; perhaps TRBD1 as D (6 bases). Trimming took off 3 bases at V and 3 bases at J, with 11 bases between the two ends. CDR3 length equals 14 residues. The CDR3 bases are TGTGCCAGCAGTTTCAGGGGCGGGGACACTGAAGCTTTCTTT. Translation: CASSFRGGDTEAFF.

This clonotype was found a few times. This rearrangement joins TRBV12-3 or TRBV12-4 to TRBJ2-1; TRBD2 is a possible D gene (7 bases). Trimming stripped 5 bases from V and 8 bases from J, with 19 bases between. The CDR3 extends over 15 amino acids. For the CDR3, the DNA is TGTGCCAGCAGTCCGATTGGGGGGGCCGTCCATGAGCAGTTCTTC. This encodes CASSPIGGAVHEQFF.

This clonotype appeared once. The rearrangement joins TRBV5-6 to TRBJ2-7; 12 bases are a match to TRBD2. This CDR3 spans 15 amino acids. Germline assignment: CDR1 SGHDT and CDR2 YYEEEE. J gave up 6 bases and V 4 bases, and 8 bases lay outside the gene matches. CDR3 protein: CASSDTSGRILEQYF. The CDR3 DNA is TGTGCCAGCAGCGACACTAGCGGGAGGATCCTCGAGCAGTACTTC.

The chain is built from TRBV28 and TRBJ2-7; 9 nucleotides agree with TRBD2. V was clipped by 8 bases and J by 3 bases; unmatched bases: 8. The CDR3 is 14 residues long. CDR1 MDHEN and CDR2 SYDVKM come from the germline V gene. CDR3 bases: TGTGCCAGCGGGCTGGGCGGGAGGGTCTACGAGCAGTACTTC. Its translation: CASGLGGRVYEQYF. Full variable domain (remainder filled in from reference TRBV28 and TRBJ2-7): DVKVTQSSRYLVKRTGEKVFLECVQDMDHENMFWYRQDPGLGLRLIYFSYDVKMKEKGDIPEGYSVSREKKERFSLILESASTNQTSMYLCASGLGGRVYEQYFGPGTRLTVT.

The chain employs TRBV20-1 and TRBJ2-7; 14 bases agree with TRBD2. The CDR3 extends over 16 amino acids. V lost 0 bases and J lost 6; bases outside the gene matches: 7. Germline lookup yields CDR1 DFQATT and CDR2 SNEGSKA (reference sequence). The CDR3 sequence: CSARDGTSGSGGEQYF. CDR3 DNA: TGCAGTGCTAGAGATGGGACTAGCGGGAGTGGAGGCGAGCAGTACTTC.

In this sample, this clonotype turned up a few times. The DNA for the CDR3 is TGCAGTGCTGTAGCGGGAGGGTCCTACAATGAGCAGTTCTTC. This sequence encodes CSAVAGGSYNEQFF. J is TRBJ2-1 and V is TRBV20-1, with 11 bases aligning to TRBD2. From germline, CDR1 is DFQATT and CDR2 SNEGSKA (reference sequence). The CDR3 is made up of 14 amino acids. Germline trimming cut 5 bases from V and 1 base from J; bases unmatched to any gene: 1.

This clonotype has a handful of counts. This chain joins TRBV20-1 and TRBJ2-7, with 13 bases fitting TRBD2. V dropped 3 bases and J dropped 2; count of bases not matched to a gene: 10. The CDR3 sequence is 17 residues long. The V gene's germline CDR1 is DFQATT and CDR2 SNEGSKA (reference sequence). CDR3 nucleotide sequence: TGCAGTGCTAGTGGGGGGACTAGCGGGATTCTCCCCTACGAGCAGTACTTC. It encodes CSASGGTSGILPYEQYF.

This clonotype appeared many times. CDR3 amino acids: CASSARGDSPLHF. DNA of the CDR3: TGTGCCAGCAGCGCCCGCGGCGATTCACCCCTCCACTTT. The chain recombines TRBV7-9 with TRBJ1-6, with D uncertain. CDR1 SEHNR and CDR2 FQNEAQ come from the germline V gene (reference sequence). The V end lost 5 bases, the J end lost 8 bases, and 10 bases lay between the germline ends. CDR3 length: 13 amino acids.

The chain combines TRBV7-6 with TRBJ2-1; no clear D gene. In germline, CDR1 is SGHVS, CDR2 FNYEAQ. Trimming pared 1 base from V and 5 bases from J, leaving 9 bases between. The CDR3 has 14 amino acids. This CDR3 is CASSLGTPNNEQFF. The CDR3 DNA reads as TGTGCCAGCAGCTTAGGGACGCCTAACAATGAGCAGTTCTTC.

The table lists this clonotype with a few counts. V and J are TRBV20-1 and TRBJ2-1, with D possibly TRBD2 on 6 matching bases. Deletions cut 6 bases from V and 0 bases from J, with 12 bases between. This CDR3 has 14 amino acids. Germline CDR1 DFQATT, CDR2 SNEGSKA (reference sequence). CDR3 region: CSASDGSSYNEQFF. The CDR3 DNA sequence: TGCAGTGCCAGCGACGGGAGCTCCTACAATGAGCAGTTCTTC.

This clonotype was counted ten times or more. The chain combines TRBV11-1 with TRBJ2-2; the D is unclear. Germline values: CDR1 SGHAT, CDR2 FQDESV (reference sequence). The V gene lost 3 bases and the J gene lost 4 bases, with 9 bases spanning the gap. The CDR3 covers 14 residues. The CDR3 is CASSLQTFTGELFF. CDR3 DNA sequence: TGTGCCAGCAGCTTGCAAACTTTCACCGGGGAGCTGTTTTTT.

This clonotype was counted between two and nine times. The V gene is TRBV5-1, the J gene TRBJ2-7; the match to TRBD2 covers 9 bases. Germline V gives CDR1 SGHRS, CDR2 YFSETQ. The junction had 8 bases not matched to a gene; V was cut back by 0 bases and J by 4 bases. The CDR3 extends over 16 amino acids. The CDR3 loop reads CASSLVGQAGGYEQYF. DNA of the CDR3: TGCGCCAGCAGCTTGGTTGGACAAGCGGGGGGATACGAGCAGTACTTC.

The chain carries TRBV11-2 and TRBJ1-2; D uncertain. CDR3 length equals 13 residues. Germline CDR1 SGHAT, CDR2 FQNNGV. Trimming pared 1 base from V and 3 bases from J, leaving 6 bases between. CDR3 protein: CASSLARDYGYTF. CDR3 nucleotide sequence: TGTGCCAGCAGCTTAGCCCGGGACTATGGCTACACCTTC.

The sample holds a few counts of this clonotype. The chain uses TRBV20-1 and TRBJ2-3, with D uncertain. CDR3 length: 12 residues. The germline CDR1 and CDR2 sequences are DFQATT and SNEGSKA (reference sequence). Deletions cut 5 bases from V and 2 bases from J, with 8 bases between. The CDR3, as DNA: TGCAGTGCTCCAGACACCACAGATACGCAGTATTTT. Translated: CSAPDTTDTQYF.

This clonotype showed up many times. This sequence joins TRBV27 and TRBJ2-2; no definite D call. V was shortened by 1 base and J by 5 bases, with 5 bases between the two germline ends. CDR1 is MNHEY and CDR2 is SMNVEV in the germline V gene (reference sequence). The CDR3 runs to 13 residues. The CDR3 loop reads CASSLFRTGELFF. The CDR3 DNA follows: TGTGCCAGCAGTTTATTCCGAACCGGGGAGCTGTTTTTT.

This clonotype was picked up many times. V gene TRBV3-1 combines with J gene TRBJ1-5; maybe TRBD1 (6 bases). CDR3 size: 15 residues. Trimming removed 1 base at V and 7 bases at J, with 14 bases between. Germline assignment: CDR1 LGHDT and CDR2 YNNKEL (reference sequence). CDR3 sequence reads: CASSQGWGARQPQHF. The CDR3 DNA follows: TGTGCCAGCAGCCAAGGGTGGGGGGCGCGGCAGCCCCAGCATTTT.

The chain recombines TRBV20-1 with TRBJ1-6; 10 bases align to TRBD1. CDR1 DFQATT and CDR2 SNEGSKA come from the germline V gene (reference sequence). The CDR3 has 15 residues. With V trimmed by 2 bases and J by 10 bases, 8 bases remained unmatched. DNA for the CDR3: TGCAGTGCTAGACCGGGACAGGGGTTTGGGTCACCCCTCCACTTT. Translation gives CSARPGQGFGSPLHF.

This clonotype occurred a few times. J is TRBJ1-5 and V is TRBV20-1; possible D gene TRBD1, 6 bases. The V and J ends lost 3 bases and 3 bases respectively, with 12 bases between them. This CDR3 has 14 amino acids. Germline values: CDR1 DFQATT, CDR2 SNEGSKA (reference sequence). The CDR3 sequence is CSARDSHPNQPQHF. CDR3 bases: TGCAGTGCTAGGGACAGTCATCCCAATCAGCCCCAGCATTTT.

The chain employs TRBV5-1 and TRBJ2-3; D may match TRBD1 or TRBD2 (5 bases each). The CDR3 covers 15 residues. CDR1 SGHRS and CDR2 YFSETQ come from the germline V gene. With 5 bases removed from V and 3 bases from J, the gap between germline ends came to 16 bases. CDR3 nucleotides: TGCGCCAGCAGTTCCCTCCCGGGACGAACAGATACGCAGTATTTT. Its translation is CASSSLPGRTDTQYF.

This clonotype was counted many times. This chain joins TRBV7-2 and TRBJ1-1, with 7 bases matching TRBD1. J lost 1 base, V lost 1 base, and 6 bases had no gene match. This CDR3 spans 16 amino acids. In germline, CDR1 is SGHTA, CDR2 FQGNSA. CDR3 sequence: CASSLDRGGKNTEAFF. CDR3 DNA sequence: TGTGCCAGCAGCTTAGACAGGGGCGGTAAGAACACTGAAGCTTTCTTT.